A single sample gave rise to the 20 T cell receptor beta chains below, sequenced in a study of shared clonotypes between healthy human individuals. Data came from immunoSEQ multiplex PCR; TCRdb stores just in-frame clones and leaves some out. This table has about half a million clones, about 85% appearing once. The sequenced material came from PBMCs. The receptor set was obtained from a woman in her 40s in good health. Some clones in this sample may be carry-over from other donors' samples.

This sequence joins TRBV9 and TRBJ2-7, with no clear D. Per the germline V gene, CDR1 is SGDLS and CDR2 is YYNGEE. The V end lost 1 base, the J end lost 0 bases, and 11 bases lay between the germline ends. This CDR3 is 15 amino acids long. In DNA, the CDR3 is TGTGCCAGCAGCGTATCGGCGGTTAGCTCCTACGAGCAGTACTTC. Protein product: CASSVSAVSSYEQYF.

The chain has TRBV11-2 and TRBJ2-7; no clear D gene. The CDR3 consists of 14 residues. Trimming stripped 1 base from V and 3 bases from J, with 10 bases between. Germline V gene lookup returns CDR1 SGHAT and CDR2 FQNNGV. The CDR3 nucleotides are TGTGCCAGCAGCTTAGTGCAACCTGGCTACGAGCAGTACTTC. It encodes CASSLVQPGYEQYF. Full variable domain (rest looked up from reference TRBV11-2 and TRBJ2-7): EAGVAQSPRYKIIEKRQSVAFWCNPISGHATLYWYQQILGQGPKLLIQFQNNGVVDDSQLPKDRFSAERLKGVDSTLKIQPAKLEDSAVYLCASSLVQPGYEQYFGPGTRLTVT.

With regard to this clone: The sample has other DNA sequences that encode this CDR3 too. The V and J genes are TRBV30 and TRBJ2-7; D gene ambiguous. Germline V gene sequence: CDR1 GTSNPN, CDR2 SVGIG (reference sequence). The V gene lost 3 bases and the J gene lost 4 bases, with 7 bases spanning the gap. CDR3 length: 11 amino acids. CDR3 region: CAWSGDYEQYF. CDR3 coding DNA: TGTGCCTGGAGCGGAGATTACGAGCAGTACTTC.

V usage is TRBV11-1 and J usage is TRBJ2-5; possibly TRBD2 for D (6 bases). The CDR3 extends over 15 amino acids. V lost 5 bases to trimming and J lost 2 bases, with 15 bases between them. Germline values: CDR1 SGHAT, CDR2 FQDESV (reference sequence). The CDR3 DNA sequence: TGTGCCAGCAGCATTAGCCGGAGGGCACAAGAGACCCAGTACTTC. The encoded protein is CASSISRRAQETQYF.

This clone was detected once. The chain couples TRBV6-6 to TRBJ1-5; TRBD1 is a possible D gene (5 bases). Trimming pared 6 bases from V and 5 bases from J, leaving 17 bases between. The germline gives CDR1 MNHNY, CDR2 SVGAGI (reference sequence). CDR3 length: 15 amino acids. The CDR3 is CASRETGDRYQPQHF. For the CDR3, the DNA is TGTGCCAGCAGAGAGACCGGTGACAGATATCAGCCCCAGCATTTT.

The gene calls are TRBV11-2 and TRBJ2-7; D is possibly TRBD2 (5 bases). The germline CDR1 and CDR2 sequences are SGHAT and FQNNGV. The length of the CDR3 is 13 residues. V lost 1 base and J 4 bases, leaving 8 bases between the germline ends. CDR3: CASSLGTLYEQYF. As DNA, the CDR3 is TGTGCCAGCAGCTTAGGGACTTTATACGAGCAGTACTTC. The full variable domain, with the rest looked up from reference TRBV11-2 and TRBJ2-7, is EAGVAQSPRYKIIEKRQSVAFWCNPISGHATLYWYQQILGQGPKLLIQFQNNGVVDDSQLPKDRFSAERLKGVDSTLKIQPAKLEDSAVYLCASSLGTLYEQYFGPGTRLTVT.

J is TRBJ2-7 and V is TRBV28; the match to TRBD1 covers 9 bases. The CDR3 consists of 15 residues. CDR1 and CDR2 from the germline V gene are MDHEN and SYDVKM. V lost 7 bases, J lost 4 bases, and 11 bases stayed unmatched. The CDR3 DNA is TGTGCCAGCAACACCTTAACAGGGGGCGGGTACGAGCAGTACTTC. Amino acids: CASNTLTGGGYEQYF.

This clone was counted a few times. The chain recombines TRBV5-6 with TRBJ2-1; D gene ambiguous. CDR3 length: 15 residues. Trimming pared 1 base from V and 8 bases from J, leaving 16 bases between. Germline V gives CDR1 SGHDT, CDR2 YYEEEE. In DNA, the CDR3 is TGTGCCAGCAGCTTGACCCGGGCCCAACGCCATGAGCAGTTCTTC. As protein: CASSLTRAQRHEQFF.

This chain joins TRBV5-1 and TRBJ2-2; TRBD1 might be the D (6 bases). Germline CDR1 and CDR2: SGHRS and YFSETQ. This CDR3 contains 15 residues. V shed 0 bases and J shed 4 bases, with 10 bases lying between them. CDR3 coding DNA: TGCGCCAGCAGCTTGGAGTGGGGGCGCACCGGGGAGCTGTTTTTT. Its protein product is CASSLEWGRTGELFF.

The chain carries TRBV7-9 and TRBJ2-2; D remains ambiguous. CDR3 length: 12 residues. From germline, CDR1 is SEHNR and CDR2 FQNEAQ (reference sequence). V lost 2 bases, J lost 7 bases, and 5 bases lay in between. The CDR3 DNA follows: TGTGCCAGCAGCTTAAGTGACGGGGAGCTGTTTTTT. This gives the protein CASSLSDGELFF.

This clone was detected once. The sample contains more than one DNA sequence encoding this CDR3. The chain couples TRBV6-4 to TRBJ2-1; D is undetermined. The germline gives CDR1 MRHNA, CDR2 SNTAGT. The CDR3 length is 15 residues. Trimming pared 0 bases from V and 2 bases from J, leaving 8 bases between. The CDR3 bases are TGTGCCAGCAGTGACTCGGGCGGAGCCTACAATGAGCAGTTCTTC. Residues: CASSDSGGAYNEQFF.

The chain combines TRBV4-3 with TRBJ1-1, with D possibly matching TRBD1 (5 bases). Germline V gene data show CDR1 as LGHNA and CDR2 as YSLEER. The CDR3 has 17 residues. With 1 base removed from V and 2 bases from J, the gap between germline ends came to 17 bases. The CDR3 sequence: CASSQVEGARSNTEAFF. CDR3 sequence (DNA): TGCGCCAGCAGCCAAGTTGAAGGGGCGCGGAGTAACACTGAAGCTTTCTTT.

This rearrangement joins TRBV27 to TRBJ2-7, with unresolved D. V was trimmed by 2 bases and J by 3 bases, leaving 11 bases between them. Germline CDR1 MNHEY, CDR2 SMNVEV (reference sequence). This CDR3 spans 14 amino acids. The CDR3 coding sequence is TGTGCCAGCAGTTTACAAGGTAGCAGCTACGAGCAGTACTTC. Amino acid sequence: CASSLQGSSYEQYF.

This chain uses TRBV27 with TRBJ2-1; 7 bases match TRBD2. V dropped 5 bases and J dropped 0; count of bases not matched to a gene: 10. The CDR3 contains 17 residues. From germline, CDR1 is MNHEY and CDR2 SMNVEV (reference sequence). CDR3 nucleotide sequence: TGTGCCAGCAGTCCCCGCCGACTAGCCGGCTCCTACAATGAGCAGTTCTTC. This codes for CASSPRRLAGSYNEQFF.

The rearrangement uses TRBV5-1 and TRBJ2-1, with D maybe TRBD1 (7 bases). The V gene lost 4 bases and the J gene lost 4 bases, with 12 bases spanning the gap. Germline CDR1 reads SGHRS; CDR2 reads YFSETQ. The CDR3 runs 14 residues. The CDR3 loop reads CASSVQGTYNEQFF. The DNA for the CDR3 is TGCGCCAGCAGCGTACAGGGGACTTACAATGAGCAGTTCTTC. Full variable domain (missing parts from reference TRBV5-1 and TRBJ2-1): KAGVTQTPRYLIKTRGQQVTLSCSPISGHRSVSWYQQTPGQGLQFLFEYFSETQRNKGNFPGRFSGRQFSNSRSEMNVSTLELGDSALYLCASSVQGTYNEQFFGPGTRLTVL.

This clone was found once. This rearrangement joins TRBV4-2 to TRBJ2-7, with D perhaps TRBD1 (5 bases). The germline V gene encodes CDR1 LGHNA and CDR2 YNFKEQ. The ends were cut back, 4 bases at V and 2 bases at J, with 12 bases in the middle. The CDR3 extends over 14 amino acids. The CDR3 coding sequence is TGTGCCAGCAGCCCGTATACAGGTACCTACGAGCAGTACTTC. Protein product: CASSPYTGTYEQYF.

V usage is TRBV7-8 and J usage is TRBJ1-1; TRBD1 agrees at 7 bases. This CDR3 is 13 amino acids long. Unmatched junction bases numbered 0, after V lost 4 bases and J lost 1 base. Germline V gene data show CDR1 as SGHVS and CDR2 as FQNEAQ. The CDR3 reads CASSWTGNTEAFF. CDR3 bases: TGTGCCAGCAGCTGGACAGGGAACACTGAAGCTTTCTTT.

This clone was detected only a few times. The V call is TRBV6-5, the J call TRBJ1-2, with unresolved D. Per the germline V gene, CDR1 is MNHEY and CDR2 is SVGAGI. The ends were cut back, 4 bases at V and 7 bases at J, with 22 bases in the middle. This CDR3 spans 16 amino acids. CDR3 bases: TGTGCCAGCAGTTCCACCCCTGGGTACCTATTCGCTGGCTACACCTTC. Translating gives CASSSTPGYLFAGYTF.

The chain has TRBV28 and TRBJ2-7; D ambiguous. This CDR3 comprises 13 residues. With 4 bases removed from V and 2 bases from J, the gap between germline ends came to 9 bases. From germline, CDR1 is MDHEN and CDR2 SYDVKM. The CDR3 sequence: CASSWAGPYEQYF. Here the CDR3 DNA reads TGTGCCAGCAGTTGGGCAGGACCCTACGAGCAGTACTTC.

The chain has TRBV7-8 and TRBJ1-1; a possible D gene is TRBD1 (6 bases). Trimming removed 5 bases at V and 1 base at J, with 14 bases between. CDR3 length equals 15 residues. Germline values: CDR1 SGHVS, CDR2 FQNEAQ. The CDR3 nucleotides are TGTGCCAGCAGCCTGTGGGGGGGCAGGAACACTGAAGCTTTCTTT. Encoded protein: CASSLWGGRNTEAFF.